Following are 6 T cell receptor beta chains from one sample sequenced in a study of early T cells in non-severe SARS-CoV-2 infection. TCRdb itself ran the 5' RACE reads through MiXCR, one entry per CDR3 protein. The sample shows around 80,000 distinct CDR3 sequences, about 9.4% of them seen only once. The sample was whole blood, taken at baseline. These receptors all come from an adult who was a healthcare worker with PCR-confirmed SARS-CoV-2 infection or an uninfected control (not recorded which).

The V and J genes are TRBV6-1 and TRBJ1-2; 7 bases align to TRBD1. Germline CDR1 reads MNHNS; CDR2 reads SASEGT. The J segment lost 6 bases and the V segment lost 8 bases, leaving 9 bases of the junction unmatched. The CDR3 has 13 residues. The CDR3 sequence is CASLYRGGDGYTF. CDR3 coding DNA: TGTGCCAGCCTTTACAGGGGCGGGGATGGCTACACCTTC.

This sequence joins TRBV20-1 and TRBJ1-5, with 11 bases identical to TRBD1. CDR3 length equals 13 residues. CDR1 and CDR2 (germline): DFQATT, SNEGSKA (reference sequence). Trimming took 6 bases from V and 4 from J; bases not matched to a gene: 2. This CDR3 reads CSAGDRGNQPQHF. Written as DNA, the CDR3 is TGCAGTGCAGGGGACAGGGGGAATCAGCCCCAGCATTTT.

CDR3 nucleotide sequence: TGCGCCAGCAGCTTCCGGGACAGGGACTACGAGCAGTACTTC. Translating it yields CASSFRDRDYEQYF. The J gene is TRBJ2-7, the V gene TRBV5-1, with 9 bases fitting TRBD1. The CDR3 consists of 14 residues. CDR1 and CDR2 from the germline V gene are SGHRS and YFSETQ. V lost 2 bases, J lost 3 bases, and 3 bases stayed unmatched.

The V gene is TRBV27, the J gene TRBJ2-2, with 13 bases that match TRBD2. CDR3 length equals 17 residues. Germline CDR1 reads MNHEY; CDR2 reads SMNVEV (reference sequence). V gave up 5 bases and J gave up 5 bases; unmatched junction bases: 8. CDR3 region: CASSNGLAGVRTGELFF. The CDR3 nucleotides are TGTGCCAGCAGTAACGGACTAGCGGGAGTCAGAACCGGGGAGCTGTTTTTT.

This clonotype was detected ten times or more. This chain connects TRBV12-3 or TRBV12-4 to TRBJ2-1; 9 nucleotides align to TRBD2. With V trimmed by 6 bases and J by 9 bases, 12 bases remained unmatched. This CDR3 region has 15 residues. CDR3 amino acids: CASRHLAGFGPEQFF. In DNA form, the CDR3 reads TGTGCCAGCAGGCACCTAGCGGGGTTCGGCCCTGAGCAGTTCTTC.

There are many counts of this clonotype. V usage is TRBV14 and J usage is TRBJ2-3, with 8 bases fitting TRBD2. The V segment lost 5 bases and the J segment 0 bases; nucleotides outside the gene matches: 4. The CDR3 consists of 15 residues. Germline loops: CDR1 SGHDN, CDR2 FVKESK. As DNA, the CDR3 is TGTGCCAGCAGCAGCGGGAGTTTCAGCACAGATACGCAGTATTTT. Protein product: CASSSGSFSTDTQYF.